What follows is one TCR beta chain and its context. The antigen is unknown. Lacking the conserved final phenylalanine or tryptophan, this CDR3 likely reflects a read error. The DNA is left out, because the CDR3 cannot be placed on it with certainty; the CDR3 is given as TCRdb lists it. Germline-derived CDR1 and CDR2 are MDHEN and SYDVKM. The CDR3 has 12 residues if both end residues are counted. This specimen belongs to a study of cytomegalovirus exposure and HLA in healthy donors. Findings and caveats of the study: In a later analysis, donors in an Asian-associated ancestry cluster reportedly had fewer N-insertions in productive TCRs than the cohort mean.

Primers included in the PCR were 60 Vbeta and 13 Jbeta primers. Only in-frame clones appear in the TCRdb table, and some are missing; sequencing was by immunoSEQ multiplex PCR. The sample has about 160,000 clones, 85% seen once; the top ten hold 1%. The specimen was PBMCs. This sequence was found in a boy aged 2-15 years in good health and CMV-seronegative. The V and J genes are TRBV28 and TRBJ1-6. CDR3 residues: CARGGSRTPPSL.